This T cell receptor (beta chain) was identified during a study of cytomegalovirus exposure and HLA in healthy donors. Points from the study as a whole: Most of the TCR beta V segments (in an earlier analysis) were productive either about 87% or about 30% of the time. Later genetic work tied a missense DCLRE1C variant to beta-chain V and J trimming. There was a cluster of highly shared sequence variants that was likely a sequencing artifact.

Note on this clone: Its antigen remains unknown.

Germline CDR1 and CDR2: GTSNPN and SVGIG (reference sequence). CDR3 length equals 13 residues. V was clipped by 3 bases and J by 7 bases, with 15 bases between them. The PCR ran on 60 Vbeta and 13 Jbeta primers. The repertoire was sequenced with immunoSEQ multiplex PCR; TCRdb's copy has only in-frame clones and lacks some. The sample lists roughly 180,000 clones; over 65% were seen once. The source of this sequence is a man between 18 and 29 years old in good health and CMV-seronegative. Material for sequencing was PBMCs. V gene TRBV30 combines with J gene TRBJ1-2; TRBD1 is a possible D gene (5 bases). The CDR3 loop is CAWRSGEWGGYTF. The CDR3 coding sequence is TGTGCCTGGAGATCGGGGGAATGGGGTGGCTACACCTTC. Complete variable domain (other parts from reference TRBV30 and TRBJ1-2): SQTIHQWPATLVQPVGSPLSLECTVEGTSNPNLYWYRQAAGRGLQLLFYSVGIGQISSEVPQNLSASRPQDRQFILSSKKLLLSDSGFYLCAWRSGEWGGYTFGSGTRLTVV.